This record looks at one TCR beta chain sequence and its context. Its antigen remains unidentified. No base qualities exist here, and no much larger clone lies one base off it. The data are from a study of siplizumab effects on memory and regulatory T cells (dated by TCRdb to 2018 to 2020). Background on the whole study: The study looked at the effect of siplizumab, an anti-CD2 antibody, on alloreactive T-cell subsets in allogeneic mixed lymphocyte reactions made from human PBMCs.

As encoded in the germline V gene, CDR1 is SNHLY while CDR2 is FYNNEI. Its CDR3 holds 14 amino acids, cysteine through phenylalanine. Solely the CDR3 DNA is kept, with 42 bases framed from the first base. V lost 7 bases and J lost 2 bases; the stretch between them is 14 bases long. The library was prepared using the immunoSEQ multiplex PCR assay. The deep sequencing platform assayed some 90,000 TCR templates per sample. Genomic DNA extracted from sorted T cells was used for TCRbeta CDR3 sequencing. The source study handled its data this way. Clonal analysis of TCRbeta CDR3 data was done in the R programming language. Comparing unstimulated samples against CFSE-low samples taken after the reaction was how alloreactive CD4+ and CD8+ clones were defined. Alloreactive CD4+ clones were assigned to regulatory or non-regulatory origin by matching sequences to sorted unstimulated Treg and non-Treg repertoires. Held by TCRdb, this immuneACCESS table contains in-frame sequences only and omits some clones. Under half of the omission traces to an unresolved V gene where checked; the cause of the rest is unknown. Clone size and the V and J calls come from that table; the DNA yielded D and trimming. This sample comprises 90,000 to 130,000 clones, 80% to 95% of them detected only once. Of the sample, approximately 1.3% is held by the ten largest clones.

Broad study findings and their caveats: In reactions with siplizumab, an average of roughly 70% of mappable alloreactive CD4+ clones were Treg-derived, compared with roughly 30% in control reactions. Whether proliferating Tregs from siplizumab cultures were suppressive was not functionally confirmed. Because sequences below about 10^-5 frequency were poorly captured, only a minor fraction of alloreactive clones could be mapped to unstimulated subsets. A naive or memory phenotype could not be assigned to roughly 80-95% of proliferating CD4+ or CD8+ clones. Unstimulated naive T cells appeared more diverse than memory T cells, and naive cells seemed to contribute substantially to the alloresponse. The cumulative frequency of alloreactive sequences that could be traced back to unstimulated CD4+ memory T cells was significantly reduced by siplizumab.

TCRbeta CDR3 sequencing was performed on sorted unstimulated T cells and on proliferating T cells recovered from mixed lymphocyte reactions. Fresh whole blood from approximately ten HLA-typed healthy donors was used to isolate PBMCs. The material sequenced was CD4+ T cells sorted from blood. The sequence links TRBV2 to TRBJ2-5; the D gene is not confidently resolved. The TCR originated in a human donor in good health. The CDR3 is CASTSHYGQETQYF. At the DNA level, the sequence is TGTGCCAGCACTTCGCATTATGGTCAAGAGACCCAGTACTTC.